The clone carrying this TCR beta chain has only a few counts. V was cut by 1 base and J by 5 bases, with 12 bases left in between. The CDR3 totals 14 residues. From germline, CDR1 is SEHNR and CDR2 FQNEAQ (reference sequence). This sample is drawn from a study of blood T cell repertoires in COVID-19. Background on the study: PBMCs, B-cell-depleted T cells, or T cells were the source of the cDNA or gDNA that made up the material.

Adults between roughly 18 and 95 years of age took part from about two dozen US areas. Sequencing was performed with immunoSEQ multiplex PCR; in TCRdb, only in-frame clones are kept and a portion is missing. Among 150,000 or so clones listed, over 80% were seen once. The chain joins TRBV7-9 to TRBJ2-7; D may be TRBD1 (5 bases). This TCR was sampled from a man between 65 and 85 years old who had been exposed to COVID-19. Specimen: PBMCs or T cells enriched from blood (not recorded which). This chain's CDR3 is CASSLGRVSDEQYF. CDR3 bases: TGTGCCAGCAGCTTAGGCAGGGTGAGCGACGAGCAGTACTTC.